This T cell receptor beta chain was recorded in a study of identical twins. Broader study findings: Invariant MAIT and iNKT cells may have partly biased zero-insertion analyses.

In TCRdb, the 5' RACE reads were re-called with MiXCR into one record per CDR3 protein. The data show fewer than 800,000 distinct CDR3 sequences, 7.1% seen once. This clonotype was counted ten times or more. Its antigen is unknown. CDR1 and CDR2 (germline): LNHNV, YYDKDF (reference sequence). J gave up 7 bases and V 3 bases, and 6 bases lay outside the gene matches. The CDR3 has 15 amino acids. These data are also associated with another study on yellow fever vaccine responses in identical twins.

The chain carries TRBV15 and TRBJ1-6; 7 bases agree with TRBD1. This receptor was taken from a woman under 30 in good health. Material: PBMCs. CDR3 in DNA: TGTGCCACCAGCAGCCGACAGGGTGGCAATTCACCCCTCCACTTT. Translated: CATSSRQGGNSPLHF. The whole variable domain, remainder taken from reference TRBV15 and TRBJ1-6, is DAMVIQNPRYQVTQFGKPVTLSCSQTLNHNVMYWYQQKSSQAPKLLFHYYDKDFNNEADTPDNFQSRRPNTSFCFLDIRSPGLGDTAMYLCATSSRQGGNSPLHFGNGTRLTVT.